These 6 T cell receptor beta chains share one sample of origin, sequenced in a study of control samples from healthy donors and cancer patients. Generated by immunoSEQ multiplex PCR, the TCRdb table keeps only in-frame clones and is missing some. Among about 140,000 clones listed, about 90% were seen once. The sequenced sample was blood. These TCRs come from a man aged 18 to 29 in good health.

The V call is TRBV5-1, the J call TRBJ1-1; D is possibly TRBD1 (6 bases). V was trimmed by 0 bases and J by 0 bases, leaving 12 bases between them. The CDR3 runs to 16 residues. Germline V gives CDR1 SGHRS, CDR2 YFSETQ. The CDR3, as DNA: TGCGCCAGCAGCTTGGCCTTTGGGGACATGAACACTGAAGCTTTCTTT. It translates to CASSLAFGDMNTEAFF.

The J gene is TRBJ1-6, the V gene TRBV14; a weak D match, TRBD1 (5 bases). Trimming shortened V by 4 bases and J by 9 bases, and 10 bases separated the two germline ends. CDR3 length equals 13 residues. In germline, CDR1 is SGHDN, CDR2 FVKESK. DNA of the CDR3: TGTGCCAGCAGCCCCGGACAAGGTTCACCCCTCCACTTT. Its protein product is CASSPGQGSPLHF. The complete variable domain, with remaining parts taken from reference TRBV14 and TRBJ1-6, reads EAGVTQFPSHSVIEKGQTVTLRCDPISGHDNLYWYRRVMGKEIKFLLHFVKESKQDESGMPNNRFLAERTGGTYSTLKVQPAELEDSGVYFCASSPGQGSPLHFGNGTRLTVT.

The rearrangement uses TRBV4-3 and TRBJ1-5; 7 nucleotides agree with TRBD1. CDR1 LGHNA and CDR2 YSLEER come from the germline V gene. The junction had 5 bases not matched to a gene; V was cut back by 0 bases and J by 3 bases. The CDR3 has 16 amino acids. CDR3 DNA sequence: TGCGCCAGCAGCCAAGATGCAGGGGGGATCAATCAGCCCCAGCATTTT. This codes for CASSQDAGGINQPQHF.

V usage is TRBV3-1 (or the pseudogene TRBV3-2) and J usage is TRBJ2-1; D is undetermined. Trimming removed 1 base at V and 12 bases at J, with 7 bases between. This CDR3 has 11 amino acids. Germline V lookup: CDR1 LGHDT, CDR2 YNNKEL (reference sequence). CDR3: CASSQGAMQFF. The CDR3, as DNA: TGTGCCAGCAGCCAAGGAGCAATGCAGTTCTTC.

The gene calls are TRBV25-1 and TRBJ1-2; weak D call: TRBD1 (5 bases). The V and J ends lost 2 bases and 6 bases respectively, with 13 bases between them. This CDR3 is built from 14 residues. CDR1 and CDR2 (germline): MGHDK, SYGVNS. The DNA for the CDR3 is TGTGCCAGCAGTGAAGTTGGAGCAGGGAATGGCTACACCTTC. Its protein is CASSEVGAGNGYTF.

The chain combines TRBV30 with TRBJ2-7; D gene unclear. The CDR3 has 13 residues. CDR1 is GTSNPN and CDR2 is SVGIG in the germline V gene (reference sequence). V shed 7 bases and J shed 2 bases, with 15 bases lying between them. As DNA, the CDR3 is TGTGCCTTCCAGACCCTAGGGCCCTACGAGCAGTACTTC. Translated: CAFQTLGPYEQYF.